This TCR beta chain originates from a study of blood T cell repertoires in COVID-19. Germline CDR1 MDHEN, CDR2 SYDVKM. Trimming took off 5 bases at V and 0 bases at J, with 13 bases between the two ends. The CDR3 is made up of 15 amino acids. Repertoires were generated with immunoSEQ multiplex PCR, while TCRdb's copy carries only in-frame clones and drops some. The top ten clones hold roughly 0.9% of a sample with some 200,000 clones, about 86% of them seen once. The source material was peripheral blood. J is TRBJ1-1 and V is TRBV28, with D unclear. The origin of this receptor is a woman younger than 35 who had recovered from COVID-19. CDR3 region: CASSPASWLNTEAFF. CDR3 nucleotides: TGTGCCAGCAGTCCCGCTTCGTGGCTGAACACTGAAGCTTTCTTT.